This entry lists 17 T cell receptor beta chains sequenced from one sample in a study of PD-1 blockade in classical Hodgkin lymphoma. Only in-frame clones appear in the TCRdb table, and some are missing; sequencing was by immunoSEQ multiplex PCR. This table holds around 25,000 clones, roughly 80% found once. Time point defined: cycle 4 day 1 (C4D1), after less than 7 weeks of nivolumab. Brentuximab vedotin exposure varied among the patients, all of whom had relapsed after autologous stem cell transplantation. Magnetic negative selection was used to purify CD4+ T cells from thawed PBMCs. The material was CD4+ T cells from blood, obtained before the fourth cycle of nivolumab. These TCRs come from a human donor with classical Hodgkin lymphoma.

This rearrangement joins TRBV19 to TRBJ2-7; D not certain. Deletions cut 3 bases from V and 0 bases from J, with 9 bases between. Germline V gene data show CDR1 as LNHDA and CDR2 as SQIVND (reference sequence). The CDR3 is 14 residues long. The chain's CDR3 is CASSIRVSSYEQYF. The CDR3 bases are TGTGCCAGTAGTATTAGAGTGTCCTCCTACGAGCAGTACTTC.

This clone was recorded once. The rearrangement links TRBV10-3 to TRBJ1-1; no clear D gene. Germline CDR1 reads ENHRY; CDR2 reads SYGVKD. V was shortened by 10 bases and J by 0 bases, with 12 bases between the two germline ends. CDR3 length: 13 residues. Here the CDR3 reads CATNDLMNTEAFF. Written as DNA, the CDR3 is TGTGCCACCAATGACCTCATGAACACTGAAGCTTTCTTT.

This clone was recorded only once. The chain couples TRBV6-1 to TRBJ1-1; D gene unclear. The germline V gene encodes CDR1 MNHNS and CDR2 SASEGT. This CDR3 has 14 residues. Deletions cut 2 bases from V and 1 base from J, with 8 bases between. The CDR3 loop is CASSESGQNTEAFF. The CDR3 DNA follows: TGTGCCAGCAGTGAATCGGGCCAGAACACTGAAGCTTTCTTT.

The rearrangement links TRBV15 to TRBJ1-1; no clear D. Trimming took off 3 bases at V and 0 bases at J, with 11 bases between the two ends. This CDR3 has 15 amino acids. Germline V gene sequence: CDR1 LNHNV, CDR2 YYDKDF (reference sequence). The CDR3 nucleotides are TGTGCCACCAGCAGGCCGCCTCCTTTGAACACTGAAGCTTTCTTT. It translates to CATSRPPPLNTEAFF.

The chain joins TRBV6-6 to TRBJ2-5; D is uncertain. Germline V gene sequence: CDR1 MNHNY, CDR2 SVGAGI (reference sequence). The CDR3 has 14 residues. Trimming took 2 bases from V and 5 from J, leaving 12 bases between them. CDR3 residues: CASSYPGREETQYF. For the CDR3, the DNA is TGTGCCAGCAGTTACCCGGGCCGAGAGGAGACCCAGTACTTC.

This sequence joins TRBV6-5 and TRBJ1-1; D remains ambiguous. V was trimmed by 0 bases and J by 1 base, leaving 6 bases between them. This CDR3 is built from 14 residues. The germline gives CDR1 MNHEY, CDR2 SVGAGI. The CDR3 protein is CASSYSIRNTEAFF. The CDR3 nucleotides read TGTGCCAGCAGTTACTCGATCCGGAACACTGAAGCTTTCTTT.

This clone was observed a single time. The rearrangement joins TRBV6-5 to TRBJ1-4; D is undetermined. Germline CDR1 MNHEY, CDR2 SVGAGI. The CDR3 extends over 14 amino acids. The V gene lost 2 bases and the J gene lost 8 bases, with 12 bases spanning the gap. This CDR3 is CASSYLTSGEKLFF. The CDR3 DNA follows: TGTGCCAGCAGTTACCTAACCAGTGGGGAAAAACTGTTTTTT.

The sample holds a few counts of this clone. The rearrangement joins TRBV9 to TRBJ1-6; tentatively, D is TRBD1 (5 bases). The germline V and J ends were trimmed by 3 bases and 6 bases, with 19 bases remaining between them. The CDR3 is made up of 17 amino acids. The germline V gene has CDR1 SGDLS and CDR2 YYNGEE. Here the CDR3 reads CASSGGAGMGLNSPLHF. CDR3 sequence (DNA): TGTGCCAGCAGCGGTGGGGCGGGTATGGGCCTTAATTCACCCCTCCACTTT.

The genes are TRBV11-2 and TRBJ1-2; D not certain. Trimming took 5 bases from V and 5 from J, leaving 12 bases between them. The CDR3 consists of 13 residues. Looked up from germline, CDR1 is SGHAT and CDR2 is FQNNGV. In DNA, the CDR3 is TGTGCCAGCAGCCCTGACCCCGGGTATGGCTACACCTTC. Its protein product is CASSPDPGYGYTF.

The gene calls are TRBV5-8 and TRBJ1-6, with D tentatively TRBD1 (5 bases). V was trimmed by 1 base and J by 5 bases, leaving 16 bases between them. The CDR3 is made up of 17 amino acids. The germline CDR1 and CDR2 sequences are SGHTS and YDEGEE. This CDR3 reads CASSLPRAGRDNSPLHF. The CDR3 bases are TGTGCCAGCAGCTTGCCCAGGGCAGGGAGAGATAATTCACCCCTCCACTTT.

This clone appeared once. The chain uses TRBV6-6 and TRBJ1-1; D gene unclear. With 0 bases removed from V and 4 bases from J, the gap between germline ends came to 9 bases. This CDR3 spans 14 amino acids. The germline V gene has CDR1 MNHNY and CDR2 SVGAGI (reference sequence). The CDR3 loop reads CASSYSAVGTEAFF. CDR3 nucleotide sequence: TGTGCCAGCAGTTACTCTGCGGTGGGCACTGAAGCTTTCTTT.

The chain is built from TRBV19 and TRBJ1-5; unclear D gene. CDR3 length: 16 amino acids. V was pared by 6 bases and J by 6 bases, with 21 bases between. Germline CDR1 is LNHDA and CDR2 is SQIVND (reference sequence). The CDR3 coding sequence is TGTGCCAGTAGATTGACCGGTTCGGGGAGCGGTCAGCCCCAGCATTTT. Translating it yields CASRLTGSGSGQPQHF.

This chain joins TRBV6-1 and TRBJ1-3, with D uncertain. This CDR3 is 15 amino acids long. Germline-derived CDR1 and CDR2 are MNHNS and SASEGT. V was pared by 2 bases and J by 0 bases, with 8 bases between. CDR3 in DNA: TGTGCCAGCAGTGAACAACCGAACTCTGGAAACACCATATATTTT. Amino acid sequence: CASSEQPNSGNTIYF.

The chain joins TRBV4-3 to TRBJ1-4, with 7 bases identical to TRBD1. CDR1 and CDR2 (germline): LGHNA, YSLEER. The CDR3 runs to 14 residues. Trimming took 6 bases from V and 7 from J; bases not matched to a gene: 8. The CDR3 DNA follows: TGCGCCAGCAGTCGAACAGGGGATGGTGAAAAACTGTTTTTT. Amino acid sequence: CASSRTGDGEKLFF.

This clone has just a few counts. The chain joins TRBV6-5 to TRBJ2-3, with a tentative D call TRBD1 (6 bases). Germline lookup yields CDR1 MNHEY and CDR2 SVGAGI. V dropped 6 bases and J dropped 4 bases, with 14 bases sitting between them. This CDR3 is 14 amino acids long. The CDR3 sequence: CASSPDRFADTQYF. In DNA form, the CDR3 reads TGTGCCAGCAGCCCCGACAGGTTCGCAGATACGCAGTATTTT.

The chain couples TRBV6-5 to TRBJ1-3; D not certain. The CDR3 loop spans 14 amino acids. The V gene's germline CDR1 is MNHEY and CDR2 SVGAGI. The ends were cut back, 6 bases at V and 2 bases at J, with 11 bases in the middle. The CDR3 nucleotides read TGTGCCAGCAGCCGCAAGGCTACTGGAAACACCATATATTTT. Translated: CASSRKATGNTIYF.

This clone showed up just a few times. In the same sample, other DNA sequences code for this CDR3. The chain links TRBV5-6 to TRBJ1-2, with D maybe TRBD1 (5 bases). The CDR3 has 13 residues. The V end was cut by 1 base, the J end by 2 bases, with 6 bases between. Germline CDR1 SGHDT, CDR2 YYEEEE. CDR3 sequence reads: CASSLRGNYGYTF. The CDR3, as DNA: TGTGCCAGCAGCTTGAGGGGAAACTATGGCTACACCTTC.